This T cell receptor (beta chain) was sequenced in a study of T cells in Graves' hyperthyroidism and ophthalmopathy. RNA transcripts yielded amplified TCR beta CDR3 regions. TCR CDR3 underwent first-round RT-PCR with the HTBI primer set. Each CDR3 protein gets one entry after TCRdb re-called the multiplex PCR reads with MiXCR. The table has 500,000 to 650,000 distinct CDR3 sequences, approximately 14% seen once. A note on this clonotype: Sequence at one end of the junction differs from germline and may be a read error.

CDR1 is SGHRS and CDR2 is YFSETQ in the germline V gene. The CDR3 has 14 residues. The sequenced material came from blood. The source is a woman between 35 and 50 years old with Graves' hyperthyroidism. The chain has TRBV5-1 and TRBJ2-7, with 10 bases fitting TRBD1. The CDR3 bases are TGTGCCAGCAGCTTGGTGGACAGGGGGTACGAGCAGTACTTC. Protein product: CASSLVDRGYEQYF.